Listed below are T cell receptor beta chains from one sample, sequenced in a study of blood T cell repertoires in COVID-19. Produced via immunoSEQ multiplex PCR; TCRdb's table is partial and in-frame only. Of fewer than 150,000 clones in the sample, approximately 87% were seen once. The specimen sequenced was PBMCs or T cells enriched from blood (not recorded which). These receptors were taken from a man aged 50 to 60 in a cohort exposed to, infected with or recovered from COVID-19 (not recorded which). CDR3s leave out the opening cysteine and the closing phenylalanine or tryptophan. Each record gives: CDR3 length, J gene, V gene, CDR3 protein.

len: 13; j_gene: TRBJ2-5; v_gene: TRBV6-6; CDR3aa: ASSPGVGGTETQY
len: 12; j_gene: TRBJ2-7; v_gene: TRBV5-1; CDR3aa: ASSLEPGYYEQY
len: 14; j_gene: TRBJ2-7; v_gene: TRBV4-1; CDR3aa: ASSQEVWGSSYEQY
len: 13; j_gene: TRBJ1-2; v_gene: TRBV7-9; CDR3aa: ASSYTGTGQGGYT
len: 13; j_gene: TRBJ1-6; v_gene: TRBV5-1; CDR3aa: ASSLAHRGRSPLH
len: 12; j_gene: TRBJ1-5; v_gene: TRBV19; CDR3aa: ASTGTGGRQPQH
len: 11; j_gene: TRBJ2-7; v_gene: TRBV5-1; CDR3aa: ASRAGVPYEQY
len: 15; j_gene: TRBJ1-2; v_gene: TRBV4-1; CDR3aa: ASSQRTGIVDNYGYT
len: 13; j_gene: TRBJ1-2; v_gene: TRBV6-5; CDR3aa: ASRPGDREVLGYT
len: 13; j_gene: TRBJ2-5; v_gene: TRBV7-9; CDR3aa: ASSRLAGADETQY
len: 9; j_gene: TRBJ2-7; v_gene: TRBV7-2; CDR3aa: ASSPSYEQY
len: 12; j_gene: TRBJ1-3; v_gene: TRBV14; CDR3aa: ASSSRGSGNTIY
len: 12; j_gene: TRBJ1-1; v_gene: TRBV5-1; CDR3aa: ASSFYSVNTEAF
len: 10; j_gene: TRBJ1-5; v_gene: TRBV30; CDR3aa: AWSQQAEPQH
len: 12; j_gene: TRBJ2-7; v_gene: TRBV5-1; CDR3aa: ASSKGQGRYEQY
len: 14; j_gene: TRBJ2-4; v_gene: TRBV12-1; CDR3aa: ASSWHDHLAKNIQY
len: 10; j_gene: TRBJ1-1; v_gene: TRBV2; CDR3aa: ATREMNTEAF
len: 17; j_gene: TRBJ1-4; v_gene: TRBV10-3; CDR3aa: AISEGRTSVGTTNEKLF
len: 13; j_gene: TRBJ2-2; v_gene: TRBV18; CDR3aa: ASSPQGVETGELF
len: 10; j_gene: TRBJ2-7; v_gene: TRBV3-1/TRBV3-2; CDR3aa: ASSQYGGSQY
len: 16; j_gene: TRBJ1-5; v_gene: TRBV27; CDR3aa: ASSSTGGPSSSNQPQH
len: 13; j_gene: TRBJ2-5; v_gene: TRBV6-5; CDR3aa: ASIQGQGAVETQY
len: 13; j_gene: TRBJ2-7; v_gene: TRBV5-1; CDR3aa: ASSLHNDRATEQY
len: 12; j_gene: TRBJ1-5; v_gene: TRBV24-1; CDR3aa: ATSPAGSYQPQH
len: 13; j_gene: TRBJ2-5; v_gene: TRBV5-6; CDR3aa: ASSSLGPFQETQY
len: 13; j_gene: TRBJ2-7; v_gene: TRBV6-2/TRBV6-3; CDR3aa: ASSYQHRGLGEQY
len: 11; j_gene: TRBJ2-5; v_gene: TRBV5-6; CDR3aa: ASSPTYRTTQY
len: 9; j_gene: TRBJ1-2; v_gene: TRBV19; CDR3aa: ASMSGYGYT
len: 14; j_gene: TRBJ1-1; v_gene: TRBV7-9; CDR3aa: ASSLARPTGNTEAF
len: 13; j_gene: TRBJ1-2; v_gene: TRBV2; CDR3aa: ASNSPGTGIYGYT
len: 13; j_gene: TRBJ2-7; v_gene: TRBV18; CDR3aa: ASSPPARVGYEQY
len: 13; j_gene: TRBJ2-2; v_gene: TRBV9; CDR3aa: ASSVGGGTTGELF
len: 14; j_gene: TRBJ1-5; v_gene: TRBV10-3; CDR3aa: AISEGRMSSNQPQH
len: 12; j_gene: TRBJ1-5; v_gene: TRBV19; CDR3aa: ASSMGGMDQPQH
len: 11; j_gene: TRBJ1-2; v_gene: TRBV7-2; CDR3aa: ASSLMGLYGYT
len: 14; j_gene: TRBJ1-4; v_gene: TRBV7-9; CDR3aa: ASSRLSTLPNEKLF
len: 13; j_gene: TRBJ2-7; v_gene: TRBV5-1; CDR3aa: ASSLVTGSSYEQY
len: 13; j_gene: TRBJ2-1; v_gene: TRBV20-1; CDR3aa: SASPSGSAYNEQF
len: 13; j_gene: TRBJ1-3; v_gene: TRBV6-1; CDR3aa: ASSERPAGLNTIY
len: 12; j_gene: TRBJ1-1; v_gene: TRBV5-6; CDR3aa: ASSWDRGNTEAF
len: 9; j_gene: TRBJ2-7; v_gene: TRBV20-1; CDR3aa: SAREVYEQY
len: 12; j_gene: TRBJ2-5; v_gene: TRBV7-2; CDR3aa: ASSLGGTLKTQY
len: 12; j_gene: TRBJ1-4; v_gene: TRBV7-9; CDR3aa: ASSLDTSNEKLF
len: 11; j_gene: TRBJ1-2; v_gene: TRBV12-3/TRBV12-4; CDR3aa: ASSYRQGLGYT
len: 14; j_gene: TRBJ1-2; v_gene: TRBV18; CDR3aa: ASSPEMATSGYGYT
len: 12; j_gene: TRBJ2-7; v_gene: TRBV5-6; CDR3aa: ASSWGQGVYEQY
len: 11; j_gene: TRBJ2-3; v_gene: TRBV20-1; CDR3aa: SASFSSTDTQY
len: 15; j_gene: TRBJ1-1; v_gene: TRBV28; CDR3aa: ASSPSGTGSYNTEAF
len: 12; j_gene: TRBJ2-3; v_gene: TRBV5-1; CDR3aa: ASSRREATDTQY
len: 13; j_gene: TRBJ2-1; v_gene: TRBV5-6; CDR3aa: ASSLEGDRADEQF
len: 13; j_gene: TRBJ2-3; v_gene: TRBV19; CDR3aa: ASSTSGGSTDTQY
len: 11; j_gene: TRBJ1-1; v_gene: TRBV28; CDR3aa: AIDTILSTEAF